Listed here are 24 T cell receptor beta chains from one sample, sequenced in a study of vaccination and CD4 T cells after COVID-19. Treatment defined: roughly 10-day PBMC culture with coronavirus spike peptide pools or control peptides (ViraFEST assay). Samples of CD4+ T cells were obtained from the unexposed donor before the COVID-19 pandemic (2011-2018). The Oncomine TCR Beta short-read assay generated sequence data from the DNA of cultured CD4+ T cells. One entry per CDR3 protein results from TCRdb running MiXCR on the PCR reads. The profile shows thousands of distinct CDR3 sequences, roughly 27% of them singletons. No antigen is known for these receptors. Sequencing input: CD4+ T cells from blood, cultured in vitro. The receptors were sampled from a human donor in good health.

The chain couples TRBV12-3 or TRBV12-4 to TRBJ1-1; D may be TRBD1 (5 bases). The CDR3 extends over 13 amino acids. V was shortened by 7 bases and J by 2 bases, with 11 bases between the two germline ends. CDR3 sequence (DNA): TGTGCCAGCACCAGGGTCGTAAACACTGAAGCTTTCTTT. It encodes CASTRVVNTEAFF.

CDR3 protein: CASSPPQGETQYF. The CDR3 DNA sequence: TGCGCCAGCAGCCCGCCCCAGGGTGAGACCCAGTACTTC. The V and J genes are TRBV5-1 and TRBJ2-5, with D perhaps TRBD1 (5 bases). The V end lost 4 bases, the J end lost 5 bases, and 12 bases lay between the germline ends. Looked up from germline, CDR1 is SGHRS and CDR2 is YFSETQ. The length of the CDR3 is 13 residues.

The rearrangement joins TRBV3-1 to TRBJ1-6; 7 bases align to TRBD1. CDR1 is LGHDT, CDR2 YNNKEL, per germline (reference sequence). Trimming took 3 bases from V and 6 from J; bases not matched to a gene: 5. CDR3 length: 15 amino acids. As DNA, the CDR3 is TGTGCCAGCAGCCATCCCGGGACAGTTAATTCACCCCTCCACTTT. It translates to CASSHPGTVNSPLHF.

Sample share makes this clonotype medium-sized. The chain recombines TRBV20-1 with TRBJ1-2, with no clear D. The CDR3 has 14 residues. Looked up from germline, CDR1 is DFQATT and CDR2 is SNEGSKA (reference sequence). The germline V and J ends were trimmed by 6 bases and 1 base, with 15 bases remaining between them. In nucleotides, the CDR3 is TGCAGTGCCCGTTTCCCCCCGGATAACTATGGCTACACCTTC. It yields the protein CSARFPPDNYGYTF.

This clonotype was seen a few times. The rearrangement joins TRBV25-1 to TRBJ2-7; D is undetermined. Trimming stripped 7 bases from V and 4 bases from J, with 17 bases between. The CDR3 has 14 residues. Germline V CDR1 and CDR2: MGHDK, SYGVNS. Here the CDR3 reads CASTRIGSDYEQYF. The CDR3 DNA sequence: TGTGCCAGCACCCGAATCGGATCTGATTACGAGCAGTACTTC.

V gene TRBV5-1 combines with J gene TRBJ2-5; 7 nucleotides match TRBD1. Trimming removed 4 bases from V and 1 base from J; junction bases left unmatched: 4. Germline V gene lookup returns CDR1 SGHRS and CDR2 YFSETQ. There are 14 residues in the CDR3. Here the CDR3 DNA reads TGCGCCAGCAGCCCGGGGACAGCCCAAGAGACCCAGTACTTC. Translated: CASSPGTAQETQYF.

The chain is built from TRBV7-3 and TRBJ2-5; unclear D gene. Trimming cost V 2 bases and J 4 bases, with 14 bases left between them. Germline V gene lookup returns CDR1 SGHTA and CDR2 FQGTGA. This CDR3 is built from 15 residues. For the CDR3, the DNA is TGTGCCAGCAGCTTAGGTCCGGAACTGGGAGAGACCCAGTACTTC. Protein product: CASSLGPELGETQYF. The entire variable domain, with the rest obtained from reference TRBV7-3 and TRBJ2-5, is as follows: GAGVSQTPSNKVTEKGKYVELRCDPISGHTALYWYRQSLGQGPEFLIYFQGTGAADDSGLPNDRFFAVRPEGSVSTLKIQRTERGDSAVYLCASSLGPELGETQYFGPGTRLLVL.

This clonotype has more than one count but fewer than ten. The chain is built from TRBV20-1 and TRBJ1-3; D not certain. V gave up 5 bases and J gave up 0 bases, with 5 bases separating them. There are 12 residues in the CDR3. The germline gives CDR1 DFQATT, CDR2 SNEGSKA (reference sequence). CDR3 sequence: CSASSSGNTIYF. The CDR3 DNA sequence: TGCAGTGCTTCTAGCTCTGGAAACACCATATATTTT.

This clonotype was seen only a few times. The chain links TRBV9 to TRBJ2-5; a possible D gene is TRBD2 (6 bases). With 4 bases removed from V and 0 bases from J, the gap between germline ends came to 16 bases. The length of the CDR3 is 16 residues. Germline V lookup: CDR1 SGDLS, CDR2 YYNGEE. The CDR3 DNA reads TGTGCCAGCAGCCCCCGTCGACTAGGGAACCAAGAGACCCAGTACTTC. Translation gives CASSPRRLGNQETQYF.

The rearrangement uses TRBV10-3 and TRBJ1-1; possibly TRBD1 for D (5 bases). The CDR3 covers 19 residues. Trimming pared 0 bases from V and 1 base from J, leaving 21 bases between. Germline values: CDR1 ENHRY, CDR2 SYGVKD. As DNA, the CDR3 is TGTGCCATCAGTGAGTCTGTATTGTGGAGGGGAGAACGGAACACTGAAGCTTTCTTT. Its protein product is CAISESVLWRGERNTEAFF.

The rearrangement uses TRBV6-5 and TRBJ1-2, with D possibly being TRBD1 (5 bases). The CDR3 sequence is 16 residues long. Germline CDR1 is MNHEY and CDR2 is SVGAGI. V lost 2 bases to trimming and J lost 4 bases, with 17 bases between them. Here the CDR3 reads CASSYQTEGSLYGYTF. DNA for the CDR3: TGTGCCAGCAGTTACCAAACCGAGGGGAGCCTCTATGGCTACACCTTC.

The genes are TRBV6-4 and TRBJ2-3; D uncertain. CDR3 size: 13 residues. V was cut by 4 bases and J by 0 bases, with 5 bases left in between. Germline assignment: CDR1 MRHNA and CDR2 SNTAGT. The CDR3 sequence: CASSGASTDTQYF. DNA of the CDR3: TGTGCCAGCAGTGGGGCTAGCACAGATACGCAGTATTTT.

By sample fraction, this clonotype is medium-sized (0.01 to 0.1%). J is TRBJ1-2 and V is TRBV6-1; D is perhaps TRBD1 (6 bases). The V gene's germline CDR1 is MNHNS and CDR2 SASEGT. The CDR3 consists of 12 residues. Trimming pared 6 bases from V and 8 bases from J, leaving 13 bases between. CDR3: CASSVAGDGYTF. In nucleotides, the CDR3 is TGTGCCAGCAGCGTTGCAGGGGACGGCTACACCTTC.

A few counts support this clonotype. The V and J genes are TRBV19 and TRBJ1-5; TRBD1 is a possible D gene (6 bases). The CDR3 length is 17 residues. CDR1 and CDR2 (germline): LNHDA, SQIVND (reference sequence). The V end was cut by 8 bases, the J end by 0 bases, with 20 bases between. CDR3 DNA sequence: TGTGCCAGTGAGGCCGGGAGGGGGGGGTATAGCAATCAGCCCCAGCATTTT. This gives the protein CASEAGRGGYSNQPQHF.

The chain joins TRBV10-3 to TRBJ1-1; D not resolved. Deletions cut 6 bases from V and 11 bases from J, with 22 bases between. This CDR3 has 14 residues. From germline, CDR1 is ENHRY and CDR2 SYGVKD. The CDR3 spells CAISPEQSLKAAFF. CDR3 nucleotides: TGTGCCATCAGCCCAGAACAGTCTTTGAAGGCGGCTTTCTTT.

This rearrangement joins TRBV27 to TRBJ1-1; the match to TRBD1 covers 7 bases. Germline assignment: CDR1 MNHEY and CDR2 SMNVEV (reference sequence). The CDR3 runs to 13 residues. J gave up 4 bases and V 6 bases, and 5 bases lay outside the gene matches. CDR3 DNA: TGTGCCAGCAGGGAAGGGGGCGGCACTGAAGCTTTCTTT. It codes for CASREGGGTEAFF.

Relative to its sample, this clonotype is medium-sized. V gene TRBV20-1 combines with J gene TRBJ1-2, with 10 bases fitting TRBD1. Germline V gene lookup returns CDR1 DFQATT and CDR2 SNEGSKA (reference sequence). The V and J ends lost 0 bases and 4 bases, in that order; junction bases with no gene match: 2. This CDR3 has 14 amino acids. CDR3 DNA: TGCAGTGCTAGAGAGGACAGGGGGTCCTATGGCTACACCTTC. The encoded protein is CSAREDRGSYGYTF.

The V call is TRBV6-1, the J call TRBJ1-1; tentative D call: TRBD1 (5 bases). Germline CDR1 is MNHNS and CDR2 is SASEGT. V shed 5 bases and J shed 2 bases, with 15 bases lying between them. The CDR3 is made up of 15 amino acids. In DNA, the CDR3 is TGTGCCAGCAGTCCCTCCGCGGGGCGTAACACTGAAGCTTTCTTT. Its protein product is CASSPSAGRNTEAFF.

Only a few counts were recorded for this clonotype. The chain links TRBV20-1 to TRBJ2-1, with 8 nucleotides matching TRBD2. The CDR3 extends over 17 amino acids. V was pared by 3 bases and J by 3 bases, with 13 bases of the junction left unmatched. Germline V CDR1 and CDR2: DFQATT, SNEGSKA (reference sequence). CDR3 region: CSARVAGGRGGYNEQFF. The DNA for the CDR3 is TGCAGTGCTAGGGTGGCGGGGGGTCGTGGTGGCTACAATGAGCAGTTCTTC.

A few counts support this clonotype. J is TRBJ1-1 and V is TRBV7-9; D may be TRBD1 (5 bases). Between the trimmed V and J ends, which lost 3 bases and 4 bases, there was a span of 12 bases. The CDR3 is 14 amino acids. Germline-derived CDR1 and CDR2 are SEHNR and FQNEAQ (reference sequence). CDR3 bases: TGTGCCAGCAGCTTTACTACGGGGGGCACTGAAGCTTTCTTT. This gives the protein CASSFTTGGTEAFF.

This chain uses TRBV10-2 with TRBJ2-5; no clear D gene. Trimming removed 4 bases from V and 2 bases from J, with 8 bases in between. This CDR3 is built from 13 residues. Germline V gene data show CDR1 as WSHSY and CDR2 as SAAADI. The DNA for the CDR3 is TGCGCCAGCAGTGCCCAGGCGCAAGAGACCCAGTACTTC. It yields the protein CASSAQAQETQYF.

The chain recombines TRBV19 with TRBJ1-5, with a tentative D call TRBD1 (5 bases). Germline loops: CDR1 LNHDA, CDR2 SQIVND (reference sequence). Trimming took 5 bases from V and 7 from J, leaving 18 bases between them. This CDR3 comprises 15 residues. The CDR3 region is CASSLTGRQGQPQHF. The CDR3 region has the DNA TGTGCCAGTAGTCTTACAGGCCGACAAGGGCAGCCCCAGCATTTT.

By its share, this clonotype is medium-sized. This chain links TRBV2 with TRBJ2-5, with D hard to call. The germline V and J ends were trimmed by 5 bases and 1 base, with 11 bases remaining between them. The CDR3 runs 14 residues. Germline CDR1 and CDR2: SNHLY and FYNNEI. For the CDR3, the DNA is TGTGCCAGCAGTCTTCGGCCGGGCCAAGAGACCCAGTACTTC. It yields the protein CASSLRPGQETQYF.

The rearrangement uses TRBV10-3 and TRBJ2-5, with TRBD2 identical over 9 bases. There are 13 residues in the CDR3. From germline, CDR1 is ENHRY and CDR2 SYGVKD. The V and J ends lost 10 bases and 0 bases, in that order; junction bases with no gene match: 3. The chain's CDR3 is CATLAGNQETQYF. The CDR3 bases are TGTGCCACCCTAGCGGGGAACCAAGAGACCCAGTACTTC.